These T cell receptor beta chains were read from a single sample in a study of T cells in localized non-small cell lung cancer. TCRdb's table, derived via immunoSEQ multiplex PCR, lists solely in-frame clones and lacks some. The top ten hold roughly 7.4% of the sample, which has roughly 35,000 clones, more than 80% seen once. The source material was peripheral blood, sampled before any cancer treatment. The source is a female donor aged 60 or older with stage I lung adenocarcinoma. The CDR3 runs from the conserved cysteine through the conserved F or W. D genes are given only for firm matches. Clone sizes are given selectively: once, few, many, or a class where the clone is expanded.

D	J	size	V	DNA	CDR3
NA	TRBJ1-3	NA	TRBV7-7	TGTGCCAGCAGCCCGACCGGGACGCCTGGAAACACCATATATTTT	CASSPTGTPGNTIYF
TRBD2	TRBJ2-3	NA	TRBV7-2	TGTGCCAGCAGCTTAGCGCGAGCGGGGGGTTGGACAGATACGCAGTATTTT	CASSLARAGGWTDTQYF
NA	TRBJ1-5	once	TRBV18	TGTGCCAGCTCACGAGACGGGAGCAATCAGCCCCAGCATTTT	CASSRDGSNQPQHF
TRBD1	TRBJ2-7	once	TRBV29-1	TGCAGCGCCGTGGACAGGGGCTCCTACGAGCAGTACTTC	CSAVDRGSYEQYF
NA	TRBJ2-2	NA	TRBV29-1	TGCAGCGTGGGGAGGCGGCCTACTGTAGGCACCGGGGAGCTGTTTTTT	CSVGRRPTVGTGELFF
NA	TRBJ1-2	NA	TRBV6-5	TGTGCCAGCAGTTACTCCTTTCTGTTGAACTATGGCTACACCTTC	CASSYSFLLNYGYTF
NA	TRBJ2-3	once	TRBV27	TGTGCCAGCAGTCGCACCGGGACTGGTGCAGATACGCAGTATTTT	CASSRTGTGADTQYF
NA	TRBJ1-2	NA	TRBV6-1	TGTGCCAGCAGTGAAGCCATACGGCGGAACACCTTC	CASSEAIRRNTF
NA	TRBJ2-3	NA	TRBV6-6	TGTGCCAGCAGTCATACGGGGGGCCCCACAGATACGCAGTATTTT	CASSHTGGPTDTQYF
NA	TRBJ1-5	NA	TRBV2	TGTGCCAGCAGTGAAGCGACAGATAATCAGCCCCAGCATTTT	CASSEATDNQPQHF
NA	TRBJ2-7	NA	TRBV5-4	TGTGCCAGCAGCTTGGGTAGGACCCCAGGGACCGAGCAGTACTTC	CASSLGRTPGTEQYF
NA	TRBJ2-1	NA	TRBV5-6	TGTGCCAGCAGCTTTGGGCAGGGGTTGGGTGAGCAGTTCTTC	CASSFGQGLGEQFF
NA	TRBJ1-4	NA	TRBV6-1	TGTGCCAGCAGTGTATTGGATGGGTTTTCAAATGAAAAACTGTTTTTT	CASSVLDGFSNEKLFF
TRBD1	TRBJ2-2	NA	TRBV25-1	TGTGCCAGCAGTGGCGCCGGGACAGCCATCCGTACCGGGGAGCTGTTTTTT	CASSGAGTAIRTGELFF
TRBD1	TRBJ2-5	NA	TRBV10-3	TGTGCCATCAGTGGAACAGGGGCCTTCCAAGAGACCCAGTACTTC	CAISGTGAFQETQYF
TRBD1	TRBJ1-6	NA	TRBV18	TGTGCCAGCTCACCCGGACAGGGCGATTATTCACCCCTCCACTTT	CASSPGQGDYSPLHF
NA	TRBJ2-3	NA	TRBV6-1	TGTGCCAGCAAGGACGTCGCTGTTGATACGCAGTATTTT	CASKDVAVDTQYF
NA	TRBJ1-5	once	TRBV28	TGTGCCAGCAGTTTAGCAGGGAACCATCAGCCCCAGCATTTT	CASSLAGNHQPQHF
TRBD2	TRBJ2-1	once	TRBV7-9	TGTGCCAGCAGCTCCGGACTAGCGGGCTACAATGAGCAGTTCTTC	CASSSGLAGYNEQFF
NA	TRBJ1-6	NA	TRBV5-1	TGCGCCAGCAGCTTGGGGACAGTTGATTCACCCCTCCACTTT	CASSLGTVDSPLHF
NA	TRBJ2-1	NA	TRBV7-2	TGTGCCAGCAGCCCCCGCCGGGTTGAGCAGTTCTTC	CASSPRRVEQFF
NA	TRBJ2-1	NA	TRBV7-9	TGTGCCAGCACCCCCCGGGACAACTATGAGCAGTTCTTC	CASTPRDNYEQFF
NA	TRBJ1-6	NA	TRBV9	TGTGCCAGCAGCGATTACTACCCCGGTTCACCCCTCCACTTT	CASSDYYPGSPLHF
NA	TRBJ1-1	NA	TRBV5-1	TGCGCCAGCAGCCCTAGGGTAACCACTGAAGCTTTCTTT	CASSPRVTTEAFF
NA	TRBJ2-2	NA	TRBV5-1	TGCGCCAGCAGCTTCGGCTGGGACGCCACCGGGGAGCTGTTTTTT	CASSFGWDATGELFF
NA	TRBJ1-1	NA	TRBV11-2	TGTGCCAGCAGCCCTTATTCGTCCACTGAAGCTTTCTTT	CASSPYSSTEAFF
NA	TRBJ2-2	NA	TRBV5-1	TGCGCCAGCAGCCTCGTCCCCGGGGAGCTGTTTTTT	CASSLVPGELFF